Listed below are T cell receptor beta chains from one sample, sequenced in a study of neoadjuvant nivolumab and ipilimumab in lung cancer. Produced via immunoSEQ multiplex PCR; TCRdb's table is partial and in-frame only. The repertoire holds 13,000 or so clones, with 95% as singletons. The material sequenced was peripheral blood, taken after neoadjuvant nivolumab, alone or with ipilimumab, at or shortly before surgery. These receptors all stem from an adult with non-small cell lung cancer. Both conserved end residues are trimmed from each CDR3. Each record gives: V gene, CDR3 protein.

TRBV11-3 ASSLAGGLSYNEQF
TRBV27 ASSLTGQGREQY
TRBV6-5 ASSLSGRGETQY
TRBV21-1 ASSRDSSEHGYGYT
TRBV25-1 ASRSDLKLDGYT
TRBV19 ASSIQKTGGSEKLF
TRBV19 ASSRDRDRNIQY
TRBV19 ASRKGTLGGVF
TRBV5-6 ASSWDSKNTEAF
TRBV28 ASSFYPRGRRGTTDTQY
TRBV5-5 ASRQDQNSNQPQH
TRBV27 ASSLSGASTDTQY
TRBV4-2 ASSSQTSGFTYEQY
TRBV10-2 ASSEWSTSSHEQF
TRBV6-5 ASRDTSGERVIQY
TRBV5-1 ASSAGTVPINYGYT
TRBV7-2 ASSEAGELYNEQF
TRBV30 AWSRGGYGYT
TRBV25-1 ASRGTSGKESYNEQF
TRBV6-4 ASSPDGQSTEAF
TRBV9 ASSVDVQGISGNTIY
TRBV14 ASSQENRGLTNTGELF